Included here is one T cell receptor (beta chain) sequence, with context. This record belongs to a study of T-cell reconstitution after alpha-beta-depleted transplantation in children. It was with unique molecular identifiers that the TCRbeta library was prepared. TCRdb re-called the PCR reads through MiXCR, storing one row per CDR3 protein. This table holds about 580,000 distinct CDR3 sequences, more than 20% found once. In germline, CDR1 is SGHVS, CDR2 FNYEAQ. Trimming took off 6 bases at V and 5 bases at J, with 16 bases between the two ends. The CDR3 runs to 15 residues. Sequenced material: PBMCs, mostly from graft donor cells, taken 360 days after TCRalphabeta/CD19-depleted stem cell transplant. This sequence originates from a boy younger than two who had a stem cell transplant for acute myeloid leukemia, so the T cells may come from the graft donor. This chain links TRBV7-6 with TRBJ1-4; D gene unclear. The CDR3: CASSPSGEENEKLFF. The CDR3 DNA reads as TGTGCCAGCAGTCCTTCAGGCGAAGAGAATGAAAAACTGTTTTTT.